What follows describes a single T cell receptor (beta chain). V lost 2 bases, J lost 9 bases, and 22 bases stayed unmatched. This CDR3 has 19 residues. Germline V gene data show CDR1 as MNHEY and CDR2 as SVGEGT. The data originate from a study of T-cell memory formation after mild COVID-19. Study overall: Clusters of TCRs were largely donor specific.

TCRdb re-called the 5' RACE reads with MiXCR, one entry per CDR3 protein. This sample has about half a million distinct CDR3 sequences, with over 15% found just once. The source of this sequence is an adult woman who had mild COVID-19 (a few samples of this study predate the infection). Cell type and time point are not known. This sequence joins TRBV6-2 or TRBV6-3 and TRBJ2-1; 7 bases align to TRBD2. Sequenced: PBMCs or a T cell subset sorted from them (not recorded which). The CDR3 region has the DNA TGTGCCAGCAGTTACGCCTTATCCGGCGGGAGATTGGGCTTGGGTGAGCAGTTCTTC. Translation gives CASSYALSGGRLGLGEQFF.